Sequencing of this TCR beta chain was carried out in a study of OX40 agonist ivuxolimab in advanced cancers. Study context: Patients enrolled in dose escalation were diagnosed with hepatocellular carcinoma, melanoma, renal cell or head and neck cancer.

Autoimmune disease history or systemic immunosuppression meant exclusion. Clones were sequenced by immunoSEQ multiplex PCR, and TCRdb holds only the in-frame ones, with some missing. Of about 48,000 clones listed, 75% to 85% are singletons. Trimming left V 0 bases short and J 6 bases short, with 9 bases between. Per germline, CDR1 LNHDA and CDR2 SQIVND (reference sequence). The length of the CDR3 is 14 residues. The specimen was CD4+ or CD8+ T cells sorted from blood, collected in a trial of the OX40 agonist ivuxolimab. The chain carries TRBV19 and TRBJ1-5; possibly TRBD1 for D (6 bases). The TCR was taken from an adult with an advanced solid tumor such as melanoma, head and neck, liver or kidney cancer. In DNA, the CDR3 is TGTGCCAGTAGTATAGACAGGGGTGGTCAGCCCCAGCATTTT. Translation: CASSIDRGGQPQHF.